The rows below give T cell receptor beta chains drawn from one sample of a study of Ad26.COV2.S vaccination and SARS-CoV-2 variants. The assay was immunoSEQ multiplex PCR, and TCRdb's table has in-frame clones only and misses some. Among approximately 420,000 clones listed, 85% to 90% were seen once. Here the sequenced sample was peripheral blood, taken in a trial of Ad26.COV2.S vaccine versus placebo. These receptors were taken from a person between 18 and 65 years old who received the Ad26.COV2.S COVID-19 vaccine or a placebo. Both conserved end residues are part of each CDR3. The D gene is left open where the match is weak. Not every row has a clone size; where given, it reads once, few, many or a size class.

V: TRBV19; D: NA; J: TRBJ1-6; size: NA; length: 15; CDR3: CASSSRDSYNSPLHF; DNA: TGTGCCAGTAGTAGCCGGGACTCCTATAATTCACCCCTCCACTTT
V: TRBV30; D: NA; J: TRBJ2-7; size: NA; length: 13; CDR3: CAWNINWGYQQYF; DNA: TGTGCCTGGAATATAAACTGGGGATACCAGCAGTACTTC
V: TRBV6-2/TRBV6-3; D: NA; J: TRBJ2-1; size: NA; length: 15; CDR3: CASSPKGEGSDEQFF; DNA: TGTGCCAGCAGTCCCAAGGGGGAGGGCTCGGATGAGCAGTTCTTC
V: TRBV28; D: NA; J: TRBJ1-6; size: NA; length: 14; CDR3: CASSPWEPNSPLHF; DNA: TGTGCCAGCAGTCCCTGGGAACCCAATTCACCCCTCCACTTT
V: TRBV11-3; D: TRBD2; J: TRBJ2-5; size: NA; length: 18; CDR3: CASSLGLAGASYQETQYF; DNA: TGTGCCAGCAGCTTGGGACTAGCGGGGGCCTCGTACCAAGAGACCCAGTACTTC
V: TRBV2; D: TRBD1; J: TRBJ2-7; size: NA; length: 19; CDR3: CASSGSDRAHLVGYYEQYF; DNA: TGTGCCAGCAGTGGCTCGGACAGGGCTCACTTAGTAGGCTACTACGAGCAGTACTTC
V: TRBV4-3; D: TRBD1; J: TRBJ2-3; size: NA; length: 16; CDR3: CASSRTGGLSTDTQYF; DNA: TGCGCCAGCAGCCGTACAGGGGGCCTCAGCACAGATACGCAGTATTTT
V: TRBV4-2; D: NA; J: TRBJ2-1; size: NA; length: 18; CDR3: CASSQVGTGGHTFNEQFF; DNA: TGTGCCAGCAGCCAAGTCGGAACCGGGGGGCATACTTTCAATGAGCAGTTCTTC
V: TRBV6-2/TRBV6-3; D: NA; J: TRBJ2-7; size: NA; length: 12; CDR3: CASSPPLGEQYF; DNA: TGTGCCAGCAGCCCCCCCCTTGGGGAGCAGTACTTC
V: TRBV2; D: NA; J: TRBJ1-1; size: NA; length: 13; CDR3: CASSIGGNTEAFF; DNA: TGTGCCAGCAGTATCGGGGGGAACACTGAAGCTTTCTTT
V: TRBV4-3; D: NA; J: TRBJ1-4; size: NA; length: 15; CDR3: CASSRTGTENEKLFF; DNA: TGCGCCAGCAGCCGCACCGGGACGGAGAATGAAAAACTGTTTTTT
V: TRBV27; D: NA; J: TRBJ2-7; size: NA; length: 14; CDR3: CASSLFDRIHEQYF; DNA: TGTGCCAGCAGTTTATTCGACAGGATCCACGAGCAGTACTTC
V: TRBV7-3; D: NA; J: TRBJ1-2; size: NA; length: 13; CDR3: CASSSTGNYGYTF; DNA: TGTGCCAGCAGCTCTACAGGGAACTATGGCTACACCTTC
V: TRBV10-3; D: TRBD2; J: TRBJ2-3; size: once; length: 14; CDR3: CAIGRAGGPDTQYF; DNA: TGTGCCATCGGGAGAGCGGGGGGGCCAGATACGCAGTATTTT
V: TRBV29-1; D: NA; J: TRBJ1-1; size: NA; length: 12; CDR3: CSGGRKNTEAFF; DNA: TGCAGCGGAGGCAGAAAGAACACTGAAGCTTTCTTT
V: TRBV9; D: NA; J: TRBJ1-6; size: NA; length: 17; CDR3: CASSLKREPSYNSPLHF; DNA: TGTGCCAGCAGCCTAAAGAGGGAGCCCTCCTATAATTCACCCCTCCACTTT
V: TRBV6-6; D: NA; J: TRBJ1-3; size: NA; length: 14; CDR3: CASSSTSARNTIYF; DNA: TGTGCCAGCAGCTCCACATCTGCTCGAAACACCATATATTTT
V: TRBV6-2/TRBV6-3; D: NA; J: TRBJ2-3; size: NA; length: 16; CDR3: CASSYSRRQNTDTQYF; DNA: TGTGCCAGCAGTTACTCGAGGCGGCAGAACACAGATACGCAGTATTTT
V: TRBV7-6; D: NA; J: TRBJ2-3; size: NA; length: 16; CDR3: CASSEWGASSTDTQYF; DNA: TGTGCCAGCAGCGAGTGGGGGGCCTCTAGCACAGATACGCAGTATTTT
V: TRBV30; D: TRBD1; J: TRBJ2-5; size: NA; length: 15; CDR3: CAWSAGTGGGETQYF; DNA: TGTGCCTGGAGCGCCGGGACAGGGGGCGGAGAGACCCAGTACTTC
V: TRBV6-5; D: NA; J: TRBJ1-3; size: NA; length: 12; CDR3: CASSTGGNTIYF; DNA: TGTGCCAGCAGCACCGGTGGGAACACCATATATTTT
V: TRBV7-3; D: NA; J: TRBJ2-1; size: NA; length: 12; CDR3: CASSFGGDEQFF; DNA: TGTGCCAGCAGCTTCGGGGGAGATGAGCAGTTCTTC
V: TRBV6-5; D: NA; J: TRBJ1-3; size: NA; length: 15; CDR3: CASSYSLHSGNTIYF; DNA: TGTGCCAGCAGTTACTCATTGCACTCTGGAAACACCATATATTTT
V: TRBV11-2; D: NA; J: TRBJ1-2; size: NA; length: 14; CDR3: CASSLGTGNYGYTF; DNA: TGTGCCAGCAGCTTGGGTACAGGGAACTATGGCTACACCTTC
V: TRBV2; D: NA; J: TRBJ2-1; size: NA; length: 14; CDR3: CASRPRSSYNEQFF; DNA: TGTGCCAGCAGACCTAGGAGCTCCTACAATGAGCAGTTCTTC
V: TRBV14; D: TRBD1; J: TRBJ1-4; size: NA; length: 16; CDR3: CASSQGRDSLNEKLFF; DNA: TGTGCCAGCAGCCAAGGCCGGGACAGCCTTAATGAAAAACTGTTTTTT
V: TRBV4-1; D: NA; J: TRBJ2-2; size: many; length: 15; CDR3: CASSQGWGPDGELFF; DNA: TGCGCCAGCAGCCAAGGGTGGGGGCCGGACGGGGAGCTGTTTTTT
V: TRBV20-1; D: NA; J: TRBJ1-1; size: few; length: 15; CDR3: CSASGTDEMNTEAFF; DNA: TGCAGTGCTAGTGGGACGGACGAAATGAACACTGAAGCTTTCTTT
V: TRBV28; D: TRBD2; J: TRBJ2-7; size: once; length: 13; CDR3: CASSPGGSDEQYF; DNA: TGTGCCAGCAGTCCCGGCGGGAGCGACGAGCAGTACTTC
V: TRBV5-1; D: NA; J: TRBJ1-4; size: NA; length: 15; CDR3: CASSPGRATNEKLFF; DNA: TGCGCCAGCAGCCCGGGGCGAGCAACTAATGAAAAACTGTTTTTT
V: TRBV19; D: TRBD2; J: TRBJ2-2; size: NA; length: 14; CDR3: CASTPAGGAGELFF; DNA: TGTGCCAGTACCCCAGCGGGAGGGGCCGGGGAGCTGTTTTTT